This T cell receptor beta chain appears in the sequencing data of a study of TIL therapy for anti-PD-1-resistant metastatic lung cancer. Time point of the sample: pre-treatment sample, taken before nivolumab and TIL therapy. Sequencing used immunoSEQ v3. Data came from immunoSEQ multiplex PCR; TCRdb stores just in-frame clones and leaves some out. The sample gives tens of thousands of clones, 74% of which show up once; 2.5% to 3% is in the top ten. Per the germline V gene, CDR1 is SGHDN and CDR2 is FVKESK. The V end lost 1 base, the J end lost 1 base, and 8 bases lay between the germline ends. This CDR3 is built from 15 residues. This clone was detected only a few times.

This sequence was found in a woman aged 30 to 85 with non-small cell lung cancer. The chain carries TRBV14 and TRBJ1-5; D is undetermined. Sequences were derived from blood, sampled at baseline. This CDR3 reads CASSQGKKSNQPQHF. The CDR3 DNA follows: TGTGCCAGCAGCCAAGGTAAGAAAAGCAATCAGCCCCAGCATTTT.